Listed below are T cell receptor beta chains from one sample, sequenced in a study of PD-L1 blockade in urothelial cancer. The method was immunoSEQ multiplex PCR; TCRdb's version includes in-frame clones alone and lacks a portion of them. The table shows approximately 50,000 clones, with 87% occurring only once. The input for sequencing was PBMCs, taken around atezolizumab (anti-PD-L1) treatment. These receptors originate from a man between 60 and 75 years old with urothelial cancer. Both conserved end residues are part of each CDR3. Each record gives: V gene, J gene, clone size, D gene, CDR3 protein, CDR3 DNA. The D gene is left open where the match is weak. The listing skips clone size in some rows; elsewhere it reads once, few, many or a size class.

>TRBV6-1|TRBJ1-6|NA|NA
CASSISRVANSPLHF
TGTGCCAGCAGTATAAGCAGGGTGGCGAATTCACCCCTCCACTTT
>TRBV19|TRBJ1-1|NA|TRBD1
CASSKQGVKDTEAFF
TGTGCCAGTAGTAAACAGGGGGTGAAGGACACTGAAGCTTTCTTT
>TRBV7-9|TRBJ2-5|once|TRBD2
CASSLSSGGVQETQYF
TGTGCCAGCAGCTTAAGCAGCGGGGGGGTCCAAGAGACCCAGTACTTC
>TRBV5-1|TRBJ2-5|NA|TRBD1
CASSYRQGRQETQYF
TGCGCCAGCAGCTACCGACAGGGAAGGCAAGAGACCCAGTACTTC
>TRBV19|TRBJ1-1|NA|NA
CASIPSGRSNTEAFF
TGTGCCAGTATCCCCTCCGGGAGATCGAACACTGAAGCTTTCTTT
>TRBV2|TRBJ1-1|few|NA
CASRVGEFNTEAFF
TGTGCCAGCAGGGTAGGGGAATTCAACACTGAAGCTTTCTTT
>TRBV7-8|TRBJ2-5|once|NA
CASGREVWVGTQYF
TGTGCCAGCGGAAGGGAGGTTTGGGTGGGGACCCAGTACTTC
>TRBV28|TRBJ1-6|NA|TRBD1
CASGGQNYSPLHF
TGTGCCAGCGGGGGACAGAATTATTCACCCCTCCACTTT
>TRBV11-2|TRBJ1-2|NA|TRBD1
CASSLRRGNYGYTF
TGTGCCAGCAGCTTACGCAGGGGGAACTATGGCTACACCTTC
>TRBV6-1|TRBJ1-5|NA|NA
CASSESPRANQPQHF
TGTGCCAGCAGTGAAAGCCCCCGAGCTAATCAGCCCCAGCATTTT